A selection of T cell receptor beta chains follows, all from one sample in a study of shared clonotypes between healthy human individuals. Profiling relied on immunoSEQ multiplex PCR, and the TCRdb table lists in-frame clones only, not all of them. The sample lists some 2.4 million clones; roughly 93% were seen once. Sample: naive CD4+ T cells from PBMCs. The receptor source for this set is a man aged 18 to 35 in good health. Some clones in this sample may be carry-over from other donors' samples. CDR3s include the opening cysteine and the closing phenylalanine or tryptophan. A D gene is named only where the DNA matches it firmly. The listing skips clone size in some rows; elsewhere it reads once, few, many or a size class.

clone size	D gene	V gene	J gene	CDR3 protein	CDR3 DNA
.	TRBD1	TRBV19	TRBJ1-2	CASTPLTGNYGYTF	TGTGCCAGTACCCCCTTGACAGGGAACTATGGCTACACCTTC
.	.	TRBV7-3	TRBJ2-1	CASSLGLASSYNEQFF	TGTGCCAGCAGCTTGGGGCTAGCGAGCTCCTACAATGAGCAGTTCTTC
.	.	TRBV6-6	TRBJ2-5	CASSYSPQGYVETQYF	TGTGCCAGCAGTTACTCGCCGCAGGGGTATGTGGAGACCCAGTACTTC
.	TRBD1	TRBV5-6	TRBJ1-2	CASNFEGADYTF	TGTGCCAGCAACTTCGAGGGGGCAGACTACACCTTC
.	TRBD2	TRBV5-1	TRBJ2-1	CASSRLAGSNEQFF	TGCGCCAGCAGTCGGCTAGCGGGCTCCAATGAGCAGTTCTTC
.	TRBD2	TRBV28	TRBJ2-7	CASTPAGGSYEQYF	TGTGCCAGCACCCCAGCGGGAGGGTCCTACGAGCAGTACTTC
.	.	TRBV18	TRBJ2-3	CASSVIDTQYF	TGTGCCAGCTCGGTGATAGATACGCAGTATTTT
.	TRBD2	TRBV7-3	TRBJ2-1	CASSLSLAFGSSYNEQFF	TGTGCCAGCAGCTTATCACTAGCGTTCGGGAGCTCCTACAATGAGCAGTTCTTC
.	TRBD1	TRBV6-5	TRBJ2-1	CASSYSGQGSREQFF	TGTGCCAGCAGTTACTCGGGACAGGGCTCCCGTGAGCAGTTCTTC
.	.	TRBV28	TRBJ1-2	CASTDPRGQSYGYTF	TGTGCCAGCACCGACCCACGGGGGCAATCGTATGGCTACACCTTC
.	.	TRBV6-1	TRBJ1-6	CAMGPPRRSPLHF	TGTGCCATGGGGCCCCCCCGAAGGTCACCCCTCCACTTT
once	.	TRBV12-1	TRBJ2-1	CASSFESSGRSYNEQFF	TGTGCCAGCAGCTTTGAGTCTAGCGGGAGGAGCTACAATGAGCAGTTCTTC
.	.	TRBV7-3	TRBJ1-3	CASSLTEGNTIYF	TGTGCCAGCAGCTTAACTGAGGGAAACACCATATATTTT
.	.	TRBV6-1	TRBJ1-5	CASIPGTINQPQHF	TGTGCCAGCATCCCCGGGACTATCAATCAGCCCCAGCATTTT
.	.	TRBV28	TRBJ1-4	CASSPLWTVSNEKLFF	TGTGCCAGCAGTCCTCTATGGACGGTGAGCAATGAAAAACTGTTTTTT
.	TRBD1	TRBV7-6	TRBJ2-7	CASSLTRTGDEQYF	TGTGCCAGCAGCTTAACCAGGACAGGGGACGAGCAGTACTTC
.	.	TRBV6-1	TRBJ2-7	CASRGGPSGSYEQYF	TGTGCCAGCAGGGGGGGCCCTAGCGGATCCTACGAGCAGTACTTC
.	.	TRBV29-1	TRBJ2-5	CSVAPSGGGGEQYF	TGCAGCGTTGCCCCCTCGGGCGGAGGAGGTGAGCAGTACTTC
.	.	TRBV18	TRBJ2-1	CASSPPRADPEQFF	TGTGCCAGCTCACCCCCGAGGGCTGACCCAGAGCAGTTCTTC
.	.	TRBV2	TRBJ1-1	CAGRVVMNTEAFF	TGTGCCGGTAGGGTAGTGATGAACACTGAAGCTTTCTTT
.	.	TRBV6-6	TRBJ1-2	CASSAGITNYGYTF	TGTGCCAGCAGCGCAGGAATTACTAACTATGGCTACACCTTC
.	.	TRBV5-4	TRBJ2-1	CASSFPGTAREFF	TGTGCCAGCAGCTTTCCCGGGACCGCAAGAGAGTTCTTC
.	TRBD2	TRBV15	TRBJ2-1	CATSSDSGTPLYNEQFF	TGTGCCACCAGCAGCGATAGCGGGACCCCCCTTTACAATGAGCAGTTCTTC
few	.	TRBV5-1	TRBJ2-6	CASSLGQSGANVLTF	TGCGCCAGCAGCTTGGGGCAGTCTGGGGCCAACGTCCTGACTTTC
once	.	TRBV7-2	TRBJ2-5	CASSFLTSQETQYF	TGTGCCAGCAGCTTCTTGACTAGCCAAGAGACCCAGTACTTC
.	TRBD2	TRBV4-3	TRBJ2-7	CASSRLAGAGEQYF	TGCGCCAGCAGCAGACTAGCGGGAGCGGGAGAGCAGTACTTC
.	TRBD2	TRBV5-1	TRBJ2-7	CASSRWRGARGYEQYF	TGCGCCAGCAGCCGGTGGCGGGGGGCGCGAGGCTACGAGCAGTACTTC
.	.	TRBV19	TRBJ2-7	CATTWAGHREQYF	TGTGCCACCACGTGGGCGGGGCATCGCGAGCAGTACTTC
.	.	TRBV14	TRBJ1-1	CASSHSSAGDTEAFF	TGTGCCAGCAGCCACAGTTCGGCAGGGGACACTGAAGCTTTCTTT
.	.	TRBV18	TRBJ1-1	CASSPYQRDGENEAFF	TGTGCCAGCTCACCATACCAAAGAGACGGAGAAAATGAAGCTTTCTTT
.	TRBD1	TRBV9	TRBJ2-3	CASSPRTGADTQYF	TGTGCCAGCAGCCCTCGGACAGGCGCGGATACGCAGTATTTT
.	TRBD2	TRBV28	TRBJ2-1	CASSPDGTSGTSSYNEQFF	TGTGCCAGCAGCCCCGACGGGACTAGCGGGACCAGCTCCTACAATGAGCAGTTCTTC
.	TRBD1	TRBV7-3	TRBJ1-2	CASSSTGGSYGYTF	TGTGCCAGCAGCTCCACAGGGGGCTCCTATGGCTACACCTTC
.	TRBD2	TRBV7-6	TRBJ2-1	CASSLGAGEVRYEQFF	TGTGCCAGCAGCTTAGGAGCGGGAGAGGTCCGCTATGAGCAGTTCTTC
.	TRBD1	TRBV5-1	TRBJ1-1	CASSKGGQGGTEAFF	TGCGCCAGCAGCAAAGGAGGACAGGGGGGGACTGAAGCTTTCTTT
.	.	TRBV19	TRBJ1-2	CASSAPGAGYTF	TGTGCCAGTAGTGCCCCAGGGGCTGGCTACACCTTC
once	TRBD1	TRBV7-9	TRBJ1-1	CASSPRQGAILNTEAFF	TGTGCCAGCAGCCCTCGACAGGGGGCGATTCTCAACACTGAAGCTTTCTTT
.	TRBD1	TRBV15	TRBJ2-2	CATSRQGALGDTGELFF	TGTGCCACCAGCAGACAGGGGGCCCTTGGAGACACCGGGGAGCTGTTTTTT
.	.	TRBV19	TRBJ1-2	CASRRDFNYGYTF	TGTGCCAGCAGAAGGGACTTCAACTATGGCTACACCTTC
.	.	TRBV6-5	TRBJ1-2	CASAAMGVYGYTF	TGTGCCAGCGCCGCTATGGGGGTCTATGGCTACACCTTC
.	TRBD1	TRBV29-1	TRBJ2-2	CSVRRTGGAAGELFF	TGCAGCGTCCGACGGACAGGGGGCGCCGCCGGGGAGCTGTTTTTT
.	TRBD2	TRBV5-1	TRBJ2-1	CASSFPSGSSYNEQFF	TGCGCCAGCAGCTTCCCTAGCGGGAGCTCCTACAATGAGCAGTTCTTC
.	.	TRBV27	TRBJ1-5	CASRPERGRANQPQHF	TGTGCCAGTCGACCCGAACGGGGCAGGGCTAATCAGCCCCAGCATTTT
.	TRBD1	TRBV2	TRBJ2-7	CASSRTGANYEQYF	TGTGCCAGCAGCCGGACAGGGGCCAACTACGAGCAGTACTTC
.	TRBD1	TRBV27	TRBJ1-2	CASSALGQRYGYTF	TGTGCCAGCAGCGCCCTGGGACAGAGATATGGCTACACCTTC
.	TRBD1	TRBV12-5	TRBJ1-5	CASSTGVSGQPQHF	TGTGCTAGCTCAACAGGGGTGTCGGGTCAGCCCCAGCATTTT
.	.	TRBV28	TRBJ1-5	CASSNRWGNQPQHF	TGTGCCAGCAGTAATCGTTGGGGCAATCAGCCCCAGCATTTT
once	TRBD1	TRBV4-1	TRBJ2-2	CASSQVQGAGELFF	TGCGCCAGCAGCCAAGTACAGGGGGCCGGGGAGCTGTTTTTT
.	.	TRBV18	TRBJ2-4	CASSPLDADIQYF	TGTGCCAGCTCACCCCTAGACGCCGACATTCAGTACTTC
.	.	TRBV6-5	TRBJ2-2	CASSPGGGRAGELFF	TGTGCCAGCAGTCCAGGGGGCGGGAGAGCCGGGGAGCTGTTTTTT
once	.	TRBV15	TRBJ2-1	CATSRGPGRGFGSYNEQFF	TGTGCCACCAGCAGAGGTCCCGGGCGGGGTTTTGGGTCCTACAATGAGCAGTTCTTC
.	.	TRBV11-2	TRBJ1-3	CASASRRGNTIYF	TGTGCCAGCGCCTCGCGGAGGGGAAACACCATATATTTT
.	.	TRBV9	TRBJ2-7	CASSSQYWSYEQYF	TGTGCCAGCAGCTCACAGTATTGGAGCTACGAGCAGTACTTC
.	TRBD2	TRBV14	TRBJ2-5	CASSLGLARQETQYF	TGTGCCAGCAGCCTAGGACTAGCACGCCAAGAGACCCAGTACTTC
.	.	TRBV25-1	TRBJ2-2	CASSAVRAGAGELFF	TGTGCCAGCAGTGCAGTCAGGGCTGGCGCCGGGGAGCTGTTTTTT
once	TRBD2	TRBV27	TRBJ2-1	CASSLSPPREGWNEQFF	TGTGCCAGCAGTTTATCCCCCCCCAGGGAGGGGTGGAATGAGCAGTTCTTC
.	.	TRBV6-1	TRBJ2-7	CASSGTGRTGFGQYF	TGTGCCAGCAGTGGTACGGGACGTACTGGATTTGGGCAGTACTTC
.	.	TRBV11-2	TRBJ1-2	CASSSIGTARYGYTF	TGTGCCAGCAGTTCAATAGGGACTGCTCGCTATGGCTACACCTTC
.	.	TRBV19	TRBJ1-5	CASSTPKRGGNQPQHF	TGTGCCAGTAGTACCCCGAAGAGGGGCGGCAATCAGCCCCAGCATTTT